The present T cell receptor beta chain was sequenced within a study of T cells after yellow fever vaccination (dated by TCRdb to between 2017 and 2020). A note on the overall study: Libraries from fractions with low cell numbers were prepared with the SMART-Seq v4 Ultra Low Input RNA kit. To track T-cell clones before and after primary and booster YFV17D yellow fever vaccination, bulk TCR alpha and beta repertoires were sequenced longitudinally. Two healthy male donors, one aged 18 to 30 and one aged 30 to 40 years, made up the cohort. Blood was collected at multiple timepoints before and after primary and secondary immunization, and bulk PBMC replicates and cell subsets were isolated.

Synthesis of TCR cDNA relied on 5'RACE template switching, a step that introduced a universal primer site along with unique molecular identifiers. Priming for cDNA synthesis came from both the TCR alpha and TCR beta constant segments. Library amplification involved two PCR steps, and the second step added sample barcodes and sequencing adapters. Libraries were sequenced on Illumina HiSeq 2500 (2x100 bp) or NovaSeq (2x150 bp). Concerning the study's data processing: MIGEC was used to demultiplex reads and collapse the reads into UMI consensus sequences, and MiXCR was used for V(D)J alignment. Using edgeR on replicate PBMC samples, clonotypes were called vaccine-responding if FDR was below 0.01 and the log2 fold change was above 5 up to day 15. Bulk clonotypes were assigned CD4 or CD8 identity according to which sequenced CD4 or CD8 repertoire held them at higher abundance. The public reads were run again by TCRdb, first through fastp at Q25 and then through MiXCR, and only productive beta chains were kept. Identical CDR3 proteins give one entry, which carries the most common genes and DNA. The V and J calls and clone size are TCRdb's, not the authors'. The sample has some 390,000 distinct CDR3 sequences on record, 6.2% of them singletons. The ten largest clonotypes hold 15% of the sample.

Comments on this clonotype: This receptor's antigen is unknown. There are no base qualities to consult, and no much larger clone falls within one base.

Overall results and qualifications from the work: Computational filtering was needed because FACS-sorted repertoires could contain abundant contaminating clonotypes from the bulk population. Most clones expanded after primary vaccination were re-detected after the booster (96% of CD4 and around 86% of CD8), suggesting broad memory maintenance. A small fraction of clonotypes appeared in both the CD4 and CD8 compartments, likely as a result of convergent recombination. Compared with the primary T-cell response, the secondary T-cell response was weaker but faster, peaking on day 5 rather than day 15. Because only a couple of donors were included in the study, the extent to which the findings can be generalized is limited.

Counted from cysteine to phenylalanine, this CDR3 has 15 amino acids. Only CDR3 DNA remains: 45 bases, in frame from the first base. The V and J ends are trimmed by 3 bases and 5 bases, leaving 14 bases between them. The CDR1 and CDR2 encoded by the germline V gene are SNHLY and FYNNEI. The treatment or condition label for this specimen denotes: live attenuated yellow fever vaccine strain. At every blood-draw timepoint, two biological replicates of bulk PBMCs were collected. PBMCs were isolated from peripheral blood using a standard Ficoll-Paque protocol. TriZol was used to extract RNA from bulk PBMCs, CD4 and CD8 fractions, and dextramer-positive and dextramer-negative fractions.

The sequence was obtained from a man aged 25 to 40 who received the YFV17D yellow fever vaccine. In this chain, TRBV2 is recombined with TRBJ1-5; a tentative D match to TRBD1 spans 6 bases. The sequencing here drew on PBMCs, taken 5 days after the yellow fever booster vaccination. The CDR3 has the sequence CASSDIGGADQPQHF. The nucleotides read TGTGCCAGCAGTGATATAGGGGGGGCGGATCAGCCCCAGCATTTT.